This TCR beta chain was retrieved from a study of patients and donors after allogeneic stem cell transplantation. TCRdb re-derived calls from the RT-PCR reads in MiXCR, one entry per CDR3 protein. The sample includes a few hundred thousand distinct CDR3 sequences, roughly 14% of them seen just once. The V end was cut by 4 bases, the J end by 2 bases, with 9 bases between. Germline CDR1 reads MNHNS; CDR2 reads SASEGT. This CDR3 is built from 15 residues. The clonotype was recovered from a human donor who was either an allogeneic HSCT recipient or a stem cell or donor lymphocyte infusion donor (not recorded which). It is not recorded whose cells these are; they may come from a transplant donor. V and J are TRBV6-1 and TRBJ2-6; tentative D call: TRBD1 (6 bases). Sequencing was performed on blood, either unsorted or a sorted T cell fraction (not recorded which). CDR3 DNA: TGTGCCAGCAGTGCCAGGGGTGCTGGGGCCAACGTCCTGACTTTC. Translation: CASSARGAGANVLTF.